Shown below are 21 T cell receptor beta chains from a single sample sequenced in a study of blood T cells in healthy people across ages. Primers used in a second PCR of about 6 to 12 cycles were a sample-barcoded 5' primer and a J-beta primer mix. TCRdb independently ran MiXCR on the 5' RACE reads; one entry per CDR3 protein. The sample contains some 750,000 distinct CDR3 sequences, about 20% of which appear only once. The specimen sequenced was blood. Receptors were obtained from a man in his sixties or seventies in good health.

The table lists this clonotype with a few counts. V usage is TRBV12-3 or TRBV12-4 and J usage is TRBJ2-7; D is possibly TRBD1 or TRBD2 (5 bases each). Between the trimmed V and J ends, which lost 5 bases and 3 bases, there was a span of 11 bases. The CDR3 loop spans 13 amino acids. This CDR3 is CASSMGRDYEQYF. The CDR3 nucleotides read TGTGCCAGCAGTATGGGACGGGACTACGAGCAGTACTTC.

This clonotype was counted between two and nine times. The chain carries TRBV3-1 and TRBJ2-5; the match to TRBD1 covers 9 bases. Germline CDR1 and CDR2: LGHDT and YNNKEL (reference sequence). V lost 1 base and J lost 5; bases outside the gene matches: 11. The CDR3 consists of 17 residues. CDR3 sequence reads: CASSQGDSTGGSETQYF. The CDR3 DNA follows: TGTGCCAGCAGCCAAGGAGATTCGACAGGGGGGAGTGAGACCCAGTACTTC.

This chain joins TRBV6-5 and TRBJ2-5, with D possibly matching TRBD1 (6 bases). Germline CDR1 reads MNHEY; CDR2 reads SVGAGI. V was pared by 5 bases and J by 0 bases, with 13 bases between. The CDR3 consists of 15 residues. The CDR3 loop is CASSTLRGYQETQYF. The CDR3 DNA reads as TGTGCCAGCAGTACTCTAAGGGGGTACCAAGAGACCCAGTACTTC.

CDR3 nucleotides: TGTGCCAGCAGCCAAGATGGGGGACTAGCGGGGGTTAGCACAGATACGCAGTATTTT. The encoded protein is CASSQDGGLAGVSTDTQYF. The chain is built from TRBV3-1 and TRBJ2-3; 14 nucleotides line up with TRBD2. From germline, CDR1 is LGHDT and CDR2 YNNKEL (reference sequence). J gave up 0 bases and V 0 bases, and 5 bases lay outside the gene matches. The CDR3 has 19 residues.

In regard to this clonotype: Because it lacks the conserved phenylalanine or tryptophan at the end, this CDR3 is likely a read error. The rearrangement uses TRBV29-1 and TRBJ2-5; D not resolved. The CDR3 extends over 12 amino acids. CDR1 and CDR2 (germline): SQVTM, ANQGSEA. Trimming took 4 bases from V and 11 from J, leaving 17 bases between them. DNA of the CDR3: TGCAGCGTTGCGGACGACCTCTACGCGCAGTACGTC. This translates into CSVADDLYAQYV.

The CDR3 DNA follows: TGCGCCAGCAGCTTGGGGGGACTAGCGGGGGGTGCCTACAATGAGCAGTTCTTC. Residues: CASSLGGLAGGAYNEQFF. The V call is TRBV5-1, the J call TRBJ2-1, with 15 positions matching TRBD2. CDR1 and CDR2 from the germline V gene are SGHRS and YFSETQ. With V trimmed by 0 bases and J by 2 bases, 3 bases remained unmatched. The CDR3 contains 18 residues. Using reference TRBV5-1 and TRBJ2-1 for the parts outside the CDR3, the full variable domain is KAGVTQTPRYLIKTRGQQVTLSCSPISGHRSVSWYQQTPGQGLQFLFEYFSETQRNKGNFPGRFSGRQFSNSRSEMNVSTLELGDSALYLCASSLGGLAGGAYNEQFFGPGTRLTVL.

A few counts support this clonotype. This chain connects TRBV10-3 to TRBJ2-5; 10 positions match TRBD2. The J call may be faulty, since TRBJ2-7 better matches the DNA end. CDR3 size: 13 residues. Germline values: CDR1 ENHRY, CDR2 SYGVKD. The CDR3: CAIRASGSYEQYV. CDR3 nucleotides: TGTGCCATCAGGGCTAGCGGGAGCTACGAGCAGTACGTC.

The chain couples TRBV24-1 to TRBJ2-1; 12 bases agree with TRBD1. The V gene end was trimmed by 3 bases and the J gene end by 5 bases; junction bases not matched to a gene: 1. Germline V gene sequence: CDR1 KGHDR, CDR2 SFDVKD. The CDR3 runs to 15 residues. The CDR3, as DNA: TGTGCCACCAGTGATCGGGACAGGGGGCACAATGAGCAGTTCTTC. This gives the protein CATSDRDRGHNEQFF.

This clonotype was seen only a few times. The chain employs TRBV5-1 and TRBJ1-6, with a tentative D call TRBD1 (6 bases). The ends were cut back, 5 bases at V and 10 bases at J, with 19 bases in the middle. The CDR3 contains 15 residues. Germline-derived CDR1 and CDR2 are SGHRS and YFSETQ. CDR3 sequence reads: CASRSEDRLNSPLHF. The DNA for the CDR3 is TGCGCCAGCAGGTCCGAAGACAGGCTCAACTCACCCCTCCACTTT.

CDR3 amino acids: CASSIDPGLARLRETQYF. In DNA, the CDR3 is TGTGCCAGCAGTATTGACCCGGGACTAGCGCGACTCCGGGAGACCCAGTACTTC. This chain joins TRBV6-1 and TRBJ2-1; TRBD2 matches at 10 bases. The closer fit of TRBJ2-5 to the DNA end suggests the J call may be wrong. This CDR3 is 18 amino acids long. CDR1 and CDR2 from the germline V gene are MNHNS and SASEGT.

The V gene is TRBV14, the J gene TRBJ2-5, with D possibly being TRBD1 (6 bases). Germline V gene lookup returns CDR1 SGHDN and CDR2 FVKESK. The ends were cut back, 2 bases at V and 7 bases at J, with 17 bases in the middle. The CDR3 is made up of 15 amino acids. The CDR3 DNA reads TGTGCCAGCAGCCAAATACAGGGCTCCTCGGGGACCCAGTACTTC. Amino acids: CASSQIQGSSGTQYF.

The chain uses TRBV6-5 and TRBJ1-1; D not resolved. This CDR3 spans 15 amino acids. Trimming left V 4 bases short and J 0 bases short, with 12 bases between. The germline V gene encodes CDR1 MNHEY and CDR2 SVGAGI. The CDR3 DNA reads as TGTGCCAGCAGTTGGGGAGGGTCCATGAACACTGAAGCTTTCTTT. Translating gives CASSWGGSMNTEAFF.

This clonotype was observed a few times. The chain recombines TRBV3-1 with TRBJ1-2; maybe TRBD1 (5 bases). Trimming took off 3 bases at V and 6 bases at J, with 11 bases between the two ends. The CDR3 consists of 13 residues. Germline-derived CDR1 and CDR2 are LGHDT and YNNKEL (reference sequence). CDR3 sequence reads: CASSQTDSNGYTF. In nucleotides, the CDR3 is TGTGCCAGCAGCCAGACCGACAGCAATGGCTACACCTTC.

V gene TRBV27 combines with J gene TRBJ2-1, with TRBD2 identical over 9 bases. The V and J ends lost 0 bases and 6 bases, in that order; junction bases with no gene match: 6. Germline V gene lookup returns CDR1 MNHEY and CDR2 SMNVEV (reference sequence). The CDR3 length is 16 residues. As DNA, the CDR3 is TGTGCCAGCAGTTTATCGGGCGGGAGGGCCCTCAATGAGCAGTTCTTC. It codes for CASSLSGGRALNEQFF.

The chain couples TRBV9 to TRBJ2-5; possibly TRBD1 or TRBD2 for D (5 bases each). This CDR3 is 14 amino acids long. Trimming shortened V by 4 bases and J by 6 bases, and 16 bases separated the two germline ends. Germline V gene sequence: CDR1 SGDLS, CDR2 YYNGEE. Written as DNA, the CDR3 is TGTGCCAGCAGCACGACCGGGGCCCCGAAGACCCAGTACTTC. Its translation: CASSTTGAPKTQYF. The variable domain in full, with the rest retrieved from reference TRBV9 and TRBJ2-5, is DSGVTQTPKHLITATGQRVTLRCSPRSGDLSVYWYQQSLDQGLQFLIQYYNGEERAKGNILERFSAQQFPDLHSELNLSSLELGDSALYFCASSTTGAPKTQYFGPGTRLLVL.

The sample holds a few counts of this clonotype. This chain uses TRBV29-1 with TRBJ2-2, with 11 bases aligning to TRBD2. The CDR3 contains 17 residues. The V segment lost 5 bases and the J segment 0 bases; nucleotides outside the gene matches: 8. Germline CDR1 is SQVTM and CDR2 is ANQGSEA. CDR3 DNA: TGCAGCGTTCGCACTAGCGGGAGATTCTCGAACACCGGGGAGCTGTTTTTT. It is translated as CSVRTSGRFSNTGELFF.

The rearrangement joins TRBV18 to TRBJ1-2; unclear D gene. The length of the CDR3 is 13 residues. The germline V gene encodes CDR1 KGHSH and CDR2 LQKENI. Trimming shortened V by 1 base and J by 0 bases, and 3 bases separated the two germline ends. In DNA, the CDR3 is TGTGCCAGCTCACCACGTTCTAACTATGGCTACACCTTC. This sequence encodes CASSPRSNYGYTF. Full variable domain (rest looked up from reference TRBV18 and TRBJ1-2): NAGVMQNPRHLVRRRGQEARLRCSPMKGHSHVYWYRQLPEEGLKFMVYLQKENIIDESGMPKERFSAEFPKEGPSILRIQQVVRGDSAAYFCASSPRSNYGYTFGSGTRLTVV.

The CDR3 loop reads CASAHRGGISPLHF. Here the CDR3 DNA reads TGTGCCAGCGCACACAGGGGGGGGATTTCACCCCTCCACTTT. The rearrangement links TRBV3-1 to TRBJ1-6, with TRBD1 identical over 8 bases. Per germline, CDR1 LGHDT and CDR2 YNNKEL (reference sequence). This CDR3 is built from 14 residues. V was clipped by 8 bases and J by 9 bases; unmatched bases: 9.

This clonotype was seen more than once but under ten times. The junction departs from the called germline gene at one end, perhaps through a read error. V is TRBV5-1 and J is TRBJ2-3, with D perhaps TRBD2 (5 bases). The germline V gene has CDR1 SGHRS and CDR2 YFSETQ. The CDR3 totals 14 residues. The CDR3: CANSLEANTDTQYF. DNA of the CDR3: TGCGCCAACAGCTTGGAGGCAAACACAGATACGCAGTATTTT.

In its sample, this clonotype was seen a few times. The chain joins TRBV6-2 or TRBV6-3 to TRBJ1-2; 11 nucleotides align to TRBD1. The CDR3 extends over 14 amino acids. Germline lookup yields CDR1 MNHEY and CDR2 SVGEGT. The trim removed 5 bases at V and 6 bases at J, leaving 5 bases unmatched. In DNA, the CDR3 is TGTGCCAGCAGTCCTAGGACAGGGGGCCATGGCTACACCTTC. This translates into CASSPRTGGHGYTF.

V is TRBV2 and J is TRBJ2-4; D gene ambiguous. Germline CDR1 SNHLY, CDR2 FYNNEI. The V and J ends lost 8 bases and 0 bases respectively, with 14 bases between them. The CDR3 sequence is 15 residues long. DNA of the CDR3: TGTGCCAGCTCCGGAGCAACCCCAGCCAAAAACATTCAGTACTTC. Protein product: CASSGATPAKNIQYF.